The T cell receptor (beta chain) described here comes from a study of T cells in Graves' hyperthyroidism and ophthalmopathy. Study as a whole: At the time of initial diagnosis and before any treatment, peripheral blood was collected.

There were TCR beta CDR3 regions amplified from RNA transcripts. Primed by the HTBI set, a first-round RT-PCR was run on the TCR CDR3. TCRdb re-called the multiplex PCR reads with MiXCR, one entry per CDR3 protein. Here the sample spans some 700,000 distinct CDR3 sequences, roughly 17% being singletons. The CDR3 length is 13 residues. Deletions cut 3 bases from V and 8 bases from J, with 14 bases between. Per the germline V gene, CDR1 is DFQATT and CDR2 is SNEGSKA (reference sequence). This clonotype occurred many times. The chain recombines TRBV20-1 with TRBJ2-1; D is unresolved. Sample: blood. The sequence was obtained from a man between 45 and 60 years old with Graves' hyperthyroidism. CDR3 DNA sequence: TGCAGTGCTAGTCGCCAGGACGTGGATGAGCAGTTCTTC. Protein: CSASRQDVDEQFF.